Presented here are 6 T cell receptor beta chains from one specimen sequenced in a study of T cell responses to AZD1222 COVID-19 vaccine. Profiling relied on immunoSEQ multiplex PCR, and the TCRdb table lists in-frame clones only, not all of them. This table has fewer than 150,000 clones, roughly 89% appearing once. The sequenced sample was peripheral blood, obtained 28 days after the second AZD1222 dose. The receptors stem from an adult who received the AZD1222 COVID-19 vaccine.

This clone was picked up one time. The chain recombines TRBV4-1 with TRBJ2-1, with 10 nucleotides matching TRBD2. The germline V gene encodes CDR1 MGHRA and CDR2 YSYEKL. The CDR3 spans 15 residues. V shed 3 bases, J shed 2 bases, and the junction held 1 base outside the gene matches. The CDR3 loop reads CASSQSGGAYNEQFF. The CDR3 DNA reads TGCGCCAGCAGCCAGAGCGGGGGGGCCTACAATGAGCAGTTCTTC.

In regard to this clone: At one of its ends the junction is not consistent with the germline gene, which may arise from a read error. The chain is built from TRBV10-2 and TRBJ1-6, with a tentative D call TRBD1 (5 bases). CDR3 length: 15 residues. CDR1 is WSHSY and CDR2 is SAAADI in the germline V gene. CDR3 DNA sequence: TGCGCCAGCAATGAGGGGCCTACGTATAATTCACCCCTCCACTTT. This codes for CASNEGPTYNSPLHF.

This sequence joins TRBV24-1 and TRBJ2-3; 8 positions agree with TRBD1. CDR1 is KGHDR and CDR2 is SFDVKD in the germline V gene. V lost 1 base to trimming and J lost 1 base; unmatched junction nucleotides: 12. The CDR3 is made up of 19 amino acids. The CDR3 region is CATSDFDRGSPGGTDTQYF. The CDR3 coding sequence is TGTGCCACCAGTGATTTCGACAGGGGATCCCCTGGTGGCACAGATACGCAGTATTTT.

V is TRBV7-9 and J is TRBJ2-2; D might be TRBD1 or TRBD2, each matching 5 bases. The CDR3 has 16 amino acids. Trimming cost V 5 bases and J 6 bases, with 19 bases left between them. The V gene's germline CDR1 is SEHNR and CDR2 FQNEAQ (reference sequence). This CDR3 is CASSPTGAERSGELFF. In DNA form, the CDR3 reads TGTGCCAGCAGCCCCACCGGGGCCGAGAGGTCCGGGGAGCTGTTTTTT.

This sequence joins TRBV6-5 and TRBJ1-5; D ambiguous. The CDR3 contains 15 residues. V was cut by 0 bases and J by 4 bases, with 10 bases left in between. CDR1 is MNHEY and CDR2 is SVGAGI in the germline V gene. The CDR3 bases are TGTGCCAGCAGTTACTCGGTGGGTTCTAATCAGCCCCAGCATTTT. Its translation is CASSYSVGSNQPQHF.

The chain is built from TRBV11-3 and TRBJ2-7, with 11 nucleotides matching TRBD1. The CDR3 extends over 14 amino acids. After removal of 3 bases from V and 6 bases from J, the junction contained 4 bases not matched to a gene. Germline-derived CDR1 and CDR2 are SGHNT and YENEEA. CDR3 protein: CASSLPGTGGEQYF. DNA for the CDR3: TGTGCCAGCAGCTTGCCCGGGACAGGGGGCGAGCAGTACTTC.